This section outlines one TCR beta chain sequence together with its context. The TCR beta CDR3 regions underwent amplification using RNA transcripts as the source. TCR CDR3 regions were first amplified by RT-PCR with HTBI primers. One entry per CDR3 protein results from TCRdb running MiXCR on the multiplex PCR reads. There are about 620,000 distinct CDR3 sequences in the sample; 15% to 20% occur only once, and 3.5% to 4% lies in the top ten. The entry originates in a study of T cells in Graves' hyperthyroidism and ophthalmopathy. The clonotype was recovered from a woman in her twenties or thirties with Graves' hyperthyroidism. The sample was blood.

The chain's CDR3 is CASCPGGWETDTQYF. The DNA for the CDR3 is TGTGCCAGCTGCCCGGGAGGTTGGGAAACAGATACGCAGTATTTT. This chain links TRBV12-3 or TRBV12-4 with TRBJ2-3; 7 bases are a match to TRBD2. The CDR3 runs 15 residues. Losses at the gene ends were 8 bases for V and 3 bases for J; bases not matched to a gene: 11.